The 5 T cell receptor beta chains below come from one sample, sequenced in a study of human T cells and chemical hapten exposure. TCRdb reanalysed the RACE reads using MiXCR and keeps one entry per CDR3 protein. The table lists 90,000 to 120,000 distinct CDR3 sequences, 11% of them singletons. Regarding time point: patch test 1, 2 weeks after DPC sensitization. Treatment described: therapeutic diphenylcyclopropenone sensitization with weekly scalp DPC. The sequencing here drew on whole blood, taken in connection with sensitization to the hapten diphenylcyclopropenone (DPC). The source of these receptors is a woman in her forties with alopecia areata. Some clones in this sample may be carry-over from other donors' samples.

The chain uses TRBV20-1 and TRBJ1-1, with 9 bases aligning to TRBD1. CDR3 length equals 14 residues. The V and J ends lost 1 base and 0 bases, in that order; junction bases with no gene match: 0. Germline V gives CDR1 DFQATT, CDR2 SNEGSKA (reference sequence). The CDR3 DNA reads as TGCAGTGCTAGAGGGGACAGGGTGAACACTGAAGCTTTCTTT. Translating gives CSARGDRVNTEAFF.

This clonotype has just a few counts. V usage is TRBV10-1 and J usage is TRBJ2-4, with unresolved D. V was trimmed by 2 bases and J by 2 bases, leaving 7 bases between them. Germline CDR1 and CDR2: WNHNN and SYGVQD (reference sequence). The length of the CDR3 is 14 residues. The CDR3 bases are TGCGCCAGCAGTGAGACCGGGTCCAAAAACATTCAGTACTTC. This translates into CASSETGSKNIQYF.

CDR3 protein: CASSFGGYYNEQFF. CDR3 nucleotide sequence: TGTGCCAGCAGTTTTGGGGGGTACTACAATGAGCAGTTCTTC. This chain connects TRBV27 to TRBJ2-1; tentative D call: TRBD2 (6 bases). CDR3 size: 14 residues. V was cut by 3 bases and J by 3 bases, with 9 bases left in between. In germline, CDR1 is MNHEY, CDR2 SMNVEV (reference sequence).

This clonotype was detected only a few times. The chain uses TRBV12-3 or TRBV12-4 and TRBJ1-1; D unclear. V gave up 5 bases and J gave up 1 base, with 8 bases separating them. This CDR3 has 13 residues. The CDR3 coding sequence is TGTGCCAGCAGTCCCCGGGGGAACACTGAAGCTTTCTTT. Encoded protein: CASSPRGNTEAFF.

The chain employs TRBV12-3 or TRBV12-4 and TRBJ2-1, with 9 bases matching TRBD2. V lost 6 bases and J lost 6; bases outside the gene matches: 9. This CDR3 comprises 15 residues. The DNA for the CDR3 is TGTGCCAGCAGAGGAGGCGGGGGGGTGGTCAATGAGCAGTTCTTC. Amino acids: CASRGGGGVVNEQFF.